These 13 T cell receptor beta chains originate from one sample sequenced in a study of cytomegalovirus exposure and HLA in healthy donors. The PCR contained 60 Vbeta and 13 Jbeta primers. Libraries were prepared by immunoSEQ multiplex PCR; TCRdb keeps only in-frame clonotypes and omits some of them. The sample lists about 160,000 clones; 75% to 85% were seen once. The material sequenced was PBMCs. The receptors stem from a man aged 50 to 60 in good health and CMV-seropositive.

The V call is TRBV2, the J call TRBJ2-7; 13 bases are shared with TRBD2. The V gene end was trimmed by 8 bases and the J gene end by 2 bases; junction bases not matched to a gene: 6. The CDR3 covers 15 residues. The germline gives CDR1 SNHLY, CDR2 FYNNEI. The CDR3 nucleotides are TGTGCCAGCGCCGGGACTAGCGGGAATACCTACGAGCAGTACGTC. Protein sequence: CASAGTSGNTYEQYV.

The chain is built from TRBV18 and TRBJ2-5; possible D gene TRBD2, 6 bases. This CDR3 has 14 residues. Trimming took 3 bases from V and 5 from J, leaving 13 bases between them. CDR1 and CDR2 (germline): KGHSH, LQKENI. The CDR3 DNA sequence: TGTGCCAGCTCACCGGACGGGGAGGTGGAGACCCAGTACTTC. This codes for CASSPDGEVETQYF.

Regarding this clone: Other nucleotide sequences from this sample produce the same CDR3. CDR3 sequence reads: CASSLAGGVSYNEQFF. Here the CDR3 DNA reads TGCGCCAGCAGCTTGGCCGGGGGGGTATCCTACAATGAGCAGTTCTTC. The genes are TRBV5-1 and TRBJ2-1; 8 bases agree with TRBD2. CDR1 and CDR2 from the germline V gene are SGHRS and YFSETQ. Unmatched junction bases numbered 3, after V lost 0 bases and J lost 1 base. The CDR3 covers 16 residues.

J is TRBJ1-2 and V is TRBV27; 8 bases are a match to TRBD1. The junction had 9 bases not matched to a gene; V was cut back by 5 bases and J by 1 base. CDR1 and CDR2 from the germline V gene are MNHEY and SMNVEV (reference sequence). The CDR3 has 16 residues. This CDR3 reads CASSHGQGKLNYGYTF. The DNA for the CDR3 is TGTGCCAGCAGTCACGGACAGGGCAAGCTTAACTATGGCTACACCTTC.

A few counts support this clone. The gene calls are TRBV5-1 and TRBJ1-1; D is ambiguous. V shed 5 bases and J shed 3 bases, with 14 bases lying between them. The germline gives CDR1 SGHRS, CDR2 YFSETQ. CDR3 length: 14 residues. CDR3 residues: CASRNGVLDTEAFF. CDR3 bases: TGCGCCAGCAGGAACGGGGTTTTAGACACTGAAGCTTTCTTT.

The chain uses TRBV5-8 and TRBJ1-4; 7 bases line up with TRBD1. CDR1 SGHTS and CDR2 YDEGEE come from the germline V gene. The CDR3 is 15 residues long. Losses at the gene ends were 4 bases for V and 4 bases for J; bases not matched to a gene: 7. CDR3 DNA sequence: TGTGCCAGCAGCCTTGGACAGGTGGATAATGAAAAACTGTTTTTT. Translation: CASSLGQVDNEKLFF.

The chain carries TRBV19 and TRBJ2-3, with 12 bases identical to TRBD2. The V gene's germline CDR1 is LNHDA and CDR2 SQIVND (reference sequence). V shed 5 bases, J shed 0 bases, and the junction held 6 bases outside the gene matches. The length of the CDR3 is 17 residues. Here the CDR3 DNA reads TGTGCCAGTAGTGGAAGGACTAGCGGGGAGAGCACAGATACGCAGTATTTT. Its translation: CASSGRTSGESTDTQYF. Full variable domain (rest looked up from reference TRBV19 and TRBJ2-3): DGGITQSPKYLFRKEGQNVTLSCEQNLNHDAMYWYRQDPGQGLRLIYYSQIVNDFQKGDIAEGYSVSREKKESFPLTVTSAQKNPTAFYLCASSGRTSGESTDTQYFGPGTRLTVL.

The chain uses TRBV7-8 and TRBJ2-5; D is ambiguous. Trimming shortened V by 5 bases and J by 3 bases, and 7 bases separated the two germline ends. This CDR3 contains 12 residues. Germline assignment: CDR1 SGHVS and CDR2 FQNEAQ. In DNA form, the CDR3 reads TGTGCCAGCAGCCCCCAGGAAGAGACCCAGTACTTC. This gives the protein CASSPQEETQYF.

The V call is TRBV5-1, the J call TRBJ2-2, with 7 bases fitting TRBD2. Per the germline V gene, CDR1 is SGHRS and CDR2 is YFSETQ. V shed 4 bases and J 7 bases; nucleotides not matched to a gene: 10. The CDR3 has 15 residues. The CDR3 DNA reads TGCGCCAGCAGCAGGGGACCCCGGGGGGACGGGGAGCTGTTTTTT. This sequence encodes CASSRGPRGDGELFF. The variable domain in full, completed from reference TRBV5-1 and TRBJ2-2, reads KAGVTQTPRYLIKTRGQQVTLSCSPISGHRSVSWYQQTPGQGLQFLFEYFSETQRNKGNFPGRFSGRQFSNSRSEMNVSTLELGDSALYLCASSRGPRGDGELFFGEGSRLTVL.

The chain uses TRBV21-1 and TRBJ1-1. TRBV21-1 is an annotated pseudogene. This CDR3 comprises 12 residues. Here the CDR3 reads CASSKWRGEAFF. DNA of the CDR3: TGTGCCAGCAGCAAGTGGAGGGGAGAAGCTTTCTTT.

This clone was picked up one time. This chain connects TRBV19 to TRBJ1-3; TRBD1 matches at 7 bases. Germline V lookup: CDR1 LNHDA, CDR2 SQIVND (reference sequence). The CDR3 totals 14 residues. The trim removed 8 bases at V and 0 bases at J, leaving 4 bases unmatched. Here the CDR3 reads CASYGTDSGNTIYF. CDR3 DNA sequence: TGTGCCAGTTATGGGACAGACTCTGGAAACACCATATATTTT.

CDR3 sequence reads: CASSSRTGGGVGTEAFF. For the CDR3, the DNA is TGCGCCAGCAGTTCCCGGACAGGGGGCGGGGTGGGCACTGAAGCTTTCTTT. V gene TRBV5-1 combines with J gene TRBJ1-1, with TRBD1 identical over 11 bases. This CDR3 is built from 17 residues. Losses at the gene ends were 5 bases for V and 4 bases for J; bases not matched to a gene: 13. Germline lookup yields CDR1 SGHRS and CDR2 YFSETQ.

The chain couples TRBV29-1 to TRBJ2-1; possibly TRBD2 for D (6 bases). Germline CDR1 reads SQVTM; CDR2 reads ANQGSEA. V lost 4 bases and J 9 bases, leaving 16 bases between the germline ends. The CDR3 is 13 residues long. The CDR3 spells CSVGLAQGGEQFF. CDR3 nucleotides: TGCAGCGTTGGCCTCGCGCAGGGAGGTGAGCAGTTCTTC.